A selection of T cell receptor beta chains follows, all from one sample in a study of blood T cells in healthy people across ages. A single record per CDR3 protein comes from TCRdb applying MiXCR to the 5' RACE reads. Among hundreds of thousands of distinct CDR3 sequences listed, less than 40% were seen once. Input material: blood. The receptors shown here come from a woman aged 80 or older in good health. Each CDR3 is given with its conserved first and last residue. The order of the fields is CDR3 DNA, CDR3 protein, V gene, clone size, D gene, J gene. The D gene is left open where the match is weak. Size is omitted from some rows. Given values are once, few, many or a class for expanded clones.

DNA: TGTGCCAGCAGCCGAAATATGGCTAACACCGGGGAGCTGTTTTTT
CDR3: CASSRNMANTGELFF
V: TRBV7-2
size: many
D: .
J: TRBJ2-2

DNA: TGCAGTGCTAGGTTCGGCGGGGGGGTGGATACGCAGTATTTT
CDR3: CSARFGGGVDTQYF
V: TRBV20-1
size: many
D: TRBD2
J: TRBJ2-3

DNA: TGTGCCAGCAGAGGCGGGGGATCTTGGGGCACAGATACGCAGTATTTT
CDR3: CASRGGGSWGTDTQYF
V: TRBV12-3/TRBV12-4
size: many
D: TRBD2
J: TRBJ2-3

DNA: TGTGCCAGCAGTGAATCGGGGCCGGTCAATGAGCAGTTCTTC
CDR3: CASSESGPVNEQFF
V: TRBV6-4
size: many
D: .
J: TRBJ2-1

DNA: TGCAGCGTTGGGCACGACGAGCAGTACTTC
CDR3: CSVGHDEQYF
V: TRBV29-1
size: many
D: .
J: TRBJ2-7

DNA: TGTGCCAGCAGGGATAGCGGGGGGTGGTCAGAGACCCAGTACTTC
CDR3: CASRDSGGWSETQYF
V: TRBV6-6
size: many
D: TRBD2
J: TRBJ2-5

DNA: TGTGCCAGCAGCTTATTCGTCGGTGAGCAGTTCTTC
CDR3: CASSLFVGEQFF
V: TRBV7-2
size: many
D: .
J: TRBJ2-1

DNA: TGTGCCAGCAGCCAGGGGCCCCCCGGCGGTACCTCCTACAATGAGCAGTTCTTC
CDR3: CASSQGPPGGTSYNEQFF
V: TRBV7-7
size: many
D: .
J: TRBJ2-1

DNA: TGTGCCAGCAGTTACAGGTTATATGGCTACACCTTC
CDR3: CASSYRLYGYTF
V: TRBV6-6
size: .
D: .
J: TRBJ1-2

DNA: TGTGCCACTCTCCCCGGGACAGCAAACACTGAAGCTTTCTTT
CDR3: CATLPGTANTEAFF
V: TRBV10-3
size: few
D: TRBD1
J: TRBJ1-1

DNA: TGCAGTGCTAGAGACCTGAGGACAGGGGCCTACGAGCAGTACTTC
CDR3: CSARDLRTGAYEQYF
V: TRBV20-1
size: many
D: TRBD1
J: TRBJ2-7

DNA: TGCAGTGCTAGTTCCACCGGGGGCGCCGACTATAATTCACCCCTCCACTTT
CDR3: CSASSTGGADYNSPLHF
V: TRBV20-1
size: many
D: .
J: TRBJ1-6

DNA: TGCGCCAGCAGCCAAGATCCAAGGCGTCGTGAGCAGTTCTTC
CDR3: CASSQDPRRREQFF
V: TRBV4-1
size: .
D: .
J: TRBJ2-1

DNA: TGCAGTGCTAGAGTGTTACAGTTATCGCACTACGAGCAGTACTTC
CDR3: CSARVLQLSHYEQYF
V: TRBV20-1
size: many
D: .
J: TRBJ2-7

DNA: TGCAGTGCCCCCCGGCGGCTAGCGGGGGGAATCACAGATACGCAGTATTTT
CDR3: CSAPRRLAGGITDTQYF
V: TRBV20-1
size: many
D: TRBD2
J: TRBJ2-3

DNA: TGCAGTGCTAGAGACCGGTCCTACGAGCAGTACTTC
CDR3: CSARDRSYEQYF
V: TRBV20-1
size: many
D: .
J: TRBJ2-7

DNA: TGTGCCAGCAGCCAGCGGACAGGGGCGGGAGAGACCCAGTACTTC
CDR3: CASSQRTGAGETQYF
V: TRBV3-1
size: many
D: TRBD1
J: TRBJ2-5

DNA: TGCGCCAGCAGCTTGGATGGGCAGGGAGCTAACTATGGCTACACCTTC
CDR3: CASSLDGQGANYGYTF
V: TRBV5-1
size: .
D: .
J: TRBJ1-2

DNA: TGTGCCAGCAGCCAAGGAGGATTCGGGGAAAAACTGTTTTTT
CDR3: CASSQGGFGEKLFF
V: TRBV4-2
size: many
D: .
J: TRBJ1-4

DNA: TGTGCCAGCAGCTTGTATCCAGGGTGGGTGAACACTGAAGCTTTCTTT
CDR3: CASSLYPGWVNTEAFF
V: TRBV5-6
size: few
D: .
J: TRBJ1-1

DNA: TGTGCCAGCAGGAAGAGGGGGGGTATCTACGAGCAGTACTTC
CDR3: CASRKRGGIYEQYF
V: TRBV11-2
size: many
D: .
J: TRBJ2-7

DNA: TGTGCCAGCAGCTCCGGACGGATGGGGGAGACCCAGTTCTTC
CDR3: CASSSGRMGETQFF
V: TRBV9
size: .
D: .
J: TRBJ2-1

DNA: TGTGCCTGGAGTGTACCCGGGTACGGGGCCAACGTCCGGACTTTC
CDR3: CAWSVPGYGANVRTF
V: TRBV30
size: few
D: .
J: TRBJ2-6

DNA: TGCGCCAGCGCGGGAGCGGGGTCTTCGGAGACCCAGTACTTC
CDR3: CASAGAGSSETQYF
V: TRBV5-1
size: many
D: TRBD2
J: TRBJ2-5

DNA: TGCGCCAGCAGCCCCGAGACAGGGGGCGCGACCGGGGAGCTGTTTTTT
CDR3: CASSPETGGATGELFF
V: TRBV4-1
size: few
D: TRBD1
J: TRBJ2-2

DNA: TGTGCCAGCAGTTCCGGGGGCGACGAGCAGTACTTC
CDR3: CASSSGGDEQYF
V: TRBV6-2/TRBV6-3
size: many
D: .
J: TRBJ2-7

DNA: TGTGCCAGCGGTCCTCGGCGGGGGGGCGGGCAGTACTTC
CDR3: CASGPRRGGGQYF
V: TRBV6-5
size: many
D: TRBD2
J: TRBJ2-7

DNA: TGCGCCAGCAGCTGGGAAGGGGGGGATCAGCCCCAGCATTTT
CDR3: CASSWEGGDQPQHF
V: TRBV4-1
size: many
D: .
J: TRBJ1-5

DNA: TGCAGCGTTGTCTTGAGACAGGGGGCAGGTACTGAAGCTTTCTTT
CDR3: CSVVLRQGAGTEAFF
V: TRBV29-1
size: many
D: TRBD1
J: TRBJ1-1

DNA: TGCAGTGCTAGTCGTGGGCTCCACTATGGCTACACCTTC
CDR3: CSASRGLHYGYTF
V: TRBV20-1
size: few
D: .
J: TRBJ1-2

DNA: TGTGCCAGCAGCCCAAAGGTGGGGGGTGAGCAGTTCTTC
CDR3: CASSPKVGGEQFF
V: TRBV7-3
size: .
D: .
J: TRBJ2-1

DNA: TGTGCCAGCAGCTACCCGGACAGGGGGCTGAACGGCTACACCTTC
CDR3: CASSYPDRGLNGYTF
V: TRBV5-4
size: .
D: TRBD1
J: TRBJ1-2

DNA: TGCAGTGCTAGAGATTCTAGCGGGGCCAAAAACATTCAGTACTTC
CDR3: CSARDSSGAKNIQYF
V: TRBV20-1
size: many
D: TRBD2
J: TRBJ2-4

DNA: TGTGCCAGCACCATGGGGGGCGTCCAGTACAATGAGCAGTTCTTC
CDR3: CASTMGGVQYNEQFF
V: TRBV12-3/TRBV12-4
size: .
D: .
J: TRBJ2-1

DNA: TGTGCCAGCAGCTTGGGACTAGCGGAGATGCAAGAGACCCAGTACTTC
CDR3: CASSLGLAEMQETQYF
V: TRBV7-2
size: once
D: TRBD2
J: TRBJ2-5

DNA: TGTGCCAGCAGAATTCTTAGCTACAGGGGGCGAAGGAACAATCAGTCCCAGCATTTT
CDR3: CASRILSYRGRRNNQSQHF
V: TRBV28
size: .
D: TRBD1
J: TRBJ1-5

DNA: TGTGCCAGCAGCTTAGCCCCCGGGCGGTACGAGCAGTACTTC
CDR3: CASSLAPGRYEQYF
V: TRBV11-2
size: .
D: .
J: TRBJ2-7

DNA: TGTGCCAGCCTGGGGGGGGCGCAAAGCGGGGAGCTGTTTTTT
CDR3: CASLGGAQSGELFF
V: TRBV12-3/TRBV12-4
size: .
D: .
J: TRBJ2-2

DNA: TGCAGTGCTGTCGGGATCCCCCCAGATACGCAGTATTTT
CDR3: CSAVGIPPDTQYF
V: TRBV20-1
size: .
D: .
J: TRBJ2-3

DNA: TGCAGTGCTAGTCAGGGGGCGCGATGGGATGGCTACACCTTC
CDR3: CSASQGARWDGYTF
V: TRBV20-1
size: many
D: TRBD1
J: TRBJ1-2

DNA: TGTGCCACCAAACAGGGCGCGAACACCGGGGAGCTGTTTTTT
CDR3: CATKQGANTGELFF
V: TRBV6-5
size: .
D: .
J: TRBJ2-2

DNA: TGTGCCAGCAACCGAGCCGGGACTAGCGGGGGGGCTAGCACAGATACGCAGTATTTT
CDR3: CASNRAGTSGGASTDTQYF
V: TRBV3-1
size: once
D: TRBD2
J: TRBJ2-3

DNA: TGTGCCAGCAGCCAAGCGGACAGGATATCCTACAATGAGCAGTTCTTC
CDR3: CASSQADRISYNEQFF
V: TRBV14
size: many
D: TRBD1
J: TRBJ2-1

DNA: TGTGCCAGCAGCCAAGAGGGTTCGGGCAGCCGCTACGAGCAGTACTTC
CDR3: CASSQEGSGSRYEQYF
V: TRBV3-1
size: few
D: .
J: TRBJ2-7